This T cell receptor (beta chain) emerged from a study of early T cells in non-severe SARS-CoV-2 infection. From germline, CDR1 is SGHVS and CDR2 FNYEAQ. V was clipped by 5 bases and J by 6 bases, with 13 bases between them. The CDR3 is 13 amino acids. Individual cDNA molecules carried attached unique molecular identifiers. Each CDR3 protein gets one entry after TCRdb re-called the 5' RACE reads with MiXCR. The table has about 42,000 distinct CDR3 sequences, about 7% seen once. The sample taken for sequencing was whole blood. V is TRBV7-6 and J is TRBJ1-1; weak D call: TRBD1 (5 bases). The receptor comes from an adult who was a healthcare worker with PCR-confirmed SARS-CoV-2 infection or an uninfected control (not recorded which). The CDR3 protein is CASSQTESAEAFF. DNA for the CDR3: TGTGCCAGCAGCCAGACAGAAAGTGCTGAAGCTTTCTTT. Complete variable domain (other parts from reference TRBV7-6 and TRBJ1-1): GAGVSQSPRYKVTKRGQDVALRCDPISGHVSLYWYRQALGQGPEFLTYFNYEAQQDKSGLPNDRFSAERPEGSISTLTIQRTEQRDSAMYRCASSQTESAEAFFGQGTRLTVV.